Sequencing of this TCR beta chain was carried out in a study of blood T cell repertoires in COVID-19. As for the study in general: Sites across the United States, Italy and Spain contributed samples from acute and convalescent COVID-19. PBMCs, B-cell-depleted T cells, or T cells were the source of the cDNA or gDNA that made up the material.

As originally analysed: Estimation of nucleated cell counts relied on the amplification of reference gene primers. Measured with immunoSEQ multiplex PCR; TCRdb has only the in-frame clones, and not every one. That table furnishes V, J and clone size, whereas the DNA furnished D and trimming. The sample carries under 20,000 clones, roughly 80% recorded once. Sequenced input: peripheral blood. This TCR was sampled from a man of 80 years or more with acute or convalescent COVID-19.

The CDR3 DNA sequence: TGTGCCAGCAGCTTAGGACAGGGGTTAGGTGAAAAACTGTTTTTT. Amino acid sequence: CASSLGQGLGEKLFF. V usage is TRBV7-9 and J usage is TRBJ1-4, with 8 bases matching TRBD1. The junction had 5 bases not matched to a gene; V was cut back by 1 base and J by 7 bases. The CDR3 loop spans 15 amino acids. The V gene's germline CDR1 is SEHNR and CDR2 FQNEAQ (reference sequence).